This is a list of T cell receptor beta chains from one sample in a study of blood T cell repertoires in COVID-19. Assay: immunoSEQ multiplex PCR; the TCRdb copy retains only in-frame clones and omits some. The sample lists a few hundred thousand clones; 75% to 90% were seen once. Material: PBMCs or T cells enriched from blood (not recorded which). The source is a man aged 25-45 years who had recovered from COVID-19. CDR3s include the opening cysteine and the closing phenylalanine or tryptophan. Fields, in order: CDR3 protein, D gene, J gene, V gene. The D gene is left open where the match is weak.

CASSATGNEQFF NA TRBJ2-1 TRBV5-1
CASSPDRGYEQYF TRBD1 TRBJ2-7 TRBV7-8
CASSLGTRRTGELFF TRBD2 TRBJ2-2 TRBV5-1
CASSRDRVSNTIYF TRBD1 TRBJ1-3 TRBV11-3
CASRPVSEAFF NA TRBJ1-1 TRBV5-6
CASIRDRGTETQYF TRBD1 TRBJ2-5 TRBV5-4
CASSSRAPVTEAFF NA TRBJ1-1 TRBV6-5
CASSQLHRGSYEQYF TRBD1 TRBJ2-7 TRBV4-1
CASSTWTGAVFNEQFF TRBD1 TRBJ2-1 TRBV5-5
CASSGRGQPQHF NA TRBJ1-5 TRBV7-2
CASSWDSTTYNEQFF NA TRBJ2-1 TRBV5-1
CASSQDFPGTVDTQYF NA TRBJ2-3 TRBV4-1
CASSPPGFTDTQYF NA TRBJ2-3 TRBV7-2
CASSTDRELEKLFF TRBD1 TRBJ1-4 TRBV7-8
CASSYNVYATGKARTNEQFF TRBD1 TRBJ2-1 TRBV6-2/TRBV6-3
CSVRGTEYF NA TRBJ2-7 TRBV29-1
CASPLASYNEQFF NA TRBJ2-1 TRBV30
CASSLKGANTEAFF NA TRBJ1-1 TRBV7-2
CAISGDSGRNEQFF TRBD2 TRBJ2-1 TRBV10-3
CSVEVFRGSGGNEQFF NA TRBJ2-1 TRBV29-1
CASSQQVMNTEAFF NA TRBJ1-1 TRBV4-1
CASSVVAGNLRELRTDTQYF NA TRBJ2-3 TRBV9
CASSESSGLAGTDTQYF TRBD2 TRBJ2-3 TRBV10-2
CASSLPGQGMGNEQFF TRBD1 TRBJ2-1 TRBV28
CAWSGASGTYNEQFF TRBD2 TRBJ2-1 TRBV30
CASSIAHGEVYEQYF NA TRBJ2-7 TRBV19
CASSRQGPYEQYF TRBD1 TRBJ2-7 TRBV5-6
CASSQSPLAPTYNEQFF NA TRBJ2-1 TRBV3-1/TRBV3-2
CASSERLVDEQFF NA TRBJ2-1 TRBV2
CASSLRRDNEKLFF NA TRBJ1-4 TRBV4-2
CAISESQLEYEQYF NA TRBJ2-7 TRBV10-3
CASSQEGDKAKFF NA TRBJ2-1 TRBV3-1/TRBV3-2
CATSRETGGRGYTF NA TRBJ1-2 TRBV15
CASSTPHRGLAEAFF TRBD1 TRBJ1-1 TRBV19
CASSLRTDTEAFF NA TRBJ1-1 TRBV12-3/TRBV12-4